This T cell receptor beta chain was sequenced in a study of cytomegalovirus exposure and HLA in healthy donors. As for the study in general: Caucasian-associated ancestry cluster membership applied to around 76% of about 370 genotyped donors.

Whole-study findings and limits: In a later analysis, TCR beta V- and J-gene trimming showed a link to a missense DCLRE1C variant. The study carried out a later analysis of TCR beta sequences. It associated under 20,000 of them with specific HLA alleles at a false discovery rate of 0.05.

PCR employed 60 Vbeta and 13 Jbeta primers. Here immunoSEQ multiplex PCR was the method, and the copy in TCRdb shows in-frame clones only, minus some. This table has 45,000 to 60,000 clones, around 81% appearing once. Comment on this clone: What it recognizes is unknown.

Specimen: PBMCs. This TCR was recovered from a man aged 25 to 40 in good health and CMV-seropositive.

This chain's CDR3 is CASSFDRVQETQYF. CDR3 bases: TGTGCCAGCAGCTTCGACAGGGTTCAAGAGACCCAGTACTTC. This chain uses TRBV7-9 with TRBJ2-5, with 7 bases lining up with TRBD1. The CDR3 length is 14 residues. Germline loops: CDR1 SEHNR, CDR2 FQNEAQ (reference sequence). V dropped 3 bases and J dropped 2; count of bases not matched to a gene: 3.